The rows below give T cell receptor beta chains drawn from one sample of a study of T cell changes during pregnancy in multiple sclerosis. This table comes from immunoSEQ multiplex PCR, and its TCRdb copy is limited to in-frame clones, with some not included. Of some 56,000 clones listed, about 93% are singletons. The sample in question was peripheral blood, obtained in the third trimester of pregnancy. The origin of the receptors is a female donor in good health, enrolled as a control in a pregnancy study. The CDR3 runs from the conserved cysteine through the conserved F or W. A D gene is named only where the DNA matches it firmly. The size of a clone is reported for some rows only, either as once, few or many, or as a class for expanded clones.

CASSLGVGLSYEQYF TGTGCCAGCAGCTTAGGCGTCGGACTGTCCTACGAGCAGTACTTC once TRBV7-3 - TRBJ2-7
CASSPGRELKAFF TGTGCCAGCAGCCCCGGCCGGGAGCTCAAAGCTTTCTTT - TRBV7-9 - TRBJ1-1
CASSLLRTGRQETQYF TGTGCCAGCAGTTTACTCCGGACAGGGAGACAAGAGACCCAGTACTTC - TRBV27 TRBD1 TRBJ2-5
CASSSYNEQFF TGTGCCAGCAGTTCTTACAATGAGCAGTTCTTC - TRBV28 - TRBJ2-1
CASSPAGNYGYTF TGTGCCAGCAGCCCGGCAGGGAACTATGGCTACACCTTC - TRBV5-5 - TRBJ1-2
CASSTGGLGYGYTF TGCGCCAGCAGTACAGGGGGCCTGGGCTATGGCTACACCTTC - TRBV5-1 TRBD1 TRBJ1-2
CASSSPGGGVYEQYF TGTGCCAGCAGCTCCCCTGGGGGAGGTGTCTACGAGCAGTACTTC - TRBV5-6 - TRBJ2-7
CASSEAQGGGEKLFF TGTGCCAGCAGTGAGGCACAGGGCGGAGGAGAAAAACTGTTTTTT few TRBV25-1 - TRBJ1-4
CASSQDETGETGNTIYF TGCGCCAGCAGCCAAGATGAGACAGGAGAAACTGGAAACACCATATATTTT - TRBV4-3 - TRBJ1-3
CASSSQYGYTF TGTGCCAGCAGTTCACAATATGGCTACACCTTC - TRBV6-5 - TRBJ1-2
CASRFSGGGTEAFF TGTGCCAGCAGATTTTCAGGGGGCGGGACTGAAGCTTTCTTT - TRBV5-4 TRBD1 TRBJ1-1
CASSFTSGPYYEQYF TGTGCCAGCAGCTTCACTAGCGGACCCTACTACGAGCAGTACTTC - TRBV11-3 TRBD2 TRBJ2-7
CASSLQSGREETQYF TGTGCCAGCAGCTTACAAAGCGGGAGGGAGGAGACCCAGTACTTC once TRBV11-3 TRBD2 TRBJ2-5
CASSLDGSLNTEAFF TGTGCCAGCAGCTTGGACGGGAGTCTGAACACTGAAGCTTTCTTT once TRBV5-6 - TRBJ1-1
CASTRRGGQETQYF TGTGCCAGCACCCGACGGGGGGGCCAAGAGACCCAGTACTTC - TRBV27 TRBD2 TRBJ2-5
CASSNYRGTDTQYF TGTGCCAGCAGTAACTACAGGGGCACAGATACGCAGTATTTT - TRBV6-5 - TRBJ2-3
CASSPGTGVLYGYTF TGCGCCAGCAGCCCGGGGACAGGGGTGCTTTATGGCTACACCTTC - TRBV4-3 TRBD1 TRBJ1-2
CASSVATGGNYGYTF TGTGCCAGCAGCGTCGCGACAGGGGGGAACTATGGCTACACCTTC - TRBV9 TRBD1 TRBJ1-2
CASSFGRRTGGDTDTQYF TGTGCCAGCAGCTTTGGTCGACGCACAGGTGGAGATACAGATACGCAGTATTTT - TRBV11-3 - TRBJ2-3
CATGRGPLGTDTQYF TGTGCCACCGGGCGGGGACCCCTCGGCACAGATACGCAGTATTTT - TRBV5-8 - TRBJ2-3
CASSLGRGGATYGYTF TGTGCCAGCAGCTTAGGCCGCGGGGGGGCGACCTATGGCTACACCTTC - TRBV13 - TRBJ1-2
CASTLDGLNTEAFF TGTGCCAGCACCCTGGACGGACTAAACACTGAAGCTTTCTTT - TRBV6-5 - TRBJ1-1
CASSLGQVGQPQHF TGTGCCAGCAGCCTCGGACAGGTAGGCCAGCCCCAGCATTTT - TRBV7-2 TRBD1 TRBJ1-5
CASSPPPSGEQFF TGCGCCAGCAGCCCCCCCCCTAGCGGTGAGCAGTTCTTC - TRBV5-1 TRBD2 TRBJ2-1
CASSPSGVNTGELFF TGTGCCAGCAGTCCAAGCGGGGTGAACACCGGGGAGCTGTTTTTT - TRBV2 TRBD2 TRBJ2-2
CASSDGGSFKEQYF TGTGCCAGCAGTGATGGCGGGAGCTTTAAAGAGCAGTACTTC - TRBV6-1 TRBD2 TRBJ2-7
CSFRYNEQFF TGCAGCTTCAGATACAATGAGCAGTTCTTC - TRBV29-1 - TRBJ2-1
CASSQDPELGNQPQHF TGCGCCAGCAGCCAAGATCCAGAATTGGGCAATCAGCCCCAGCATTTT once TRBV4-3 - TRBJ1-5
CASTLIPGNEQFF TGTGCCAGCACTTTGATTCCCGGGAATGAGCAGTTCTTC - TRBV6-1 - TRBJ2-1
CASSSQWTSAYEQYF TGTGCCAGCAGCTCCCAGTGGACTAGCGCCTACGAGCAGTACTTC - TRBV7-2 TRBD2 TRBJ2-7
CASSPPPGAETQYF TGTGCCAGCAGCCCACCCCCAGGGGCAGAGACCCAGTACTTC - TRBV7-8 - TRBJ2-5
CASSPRLAGGELEQFF TGTGCCAGCAGCCCCAGACTAGCGGGGGGGGAGTTGGAGCAGTTCTTC - TRBV7-2 TRBD2 TRBJ2-1
CASSLGLAGVEQYF TGTGCCAGCAGCTTAGGGCTAGCGGGGGTCGAGCAGTACTTC - TRBV7-2 TRBD2 TRBJ2-7
CASSNQDRGSSGYTF TGTGCCAGTAGTAACCAGGACAGGGGGTCGAGTGGCTACACCTTC - TRBV19 TRBD1 TRBJ1-2
CASGLVGKGGETQYF TGTGCTAGTGGTTTGGTAGGGAAGGGAGGAGAGACCCAGTACTTC - TRBV12-5 - TRBJ2-5
CASSLLSGEGNTIYF TGTGCCAGCAGTTTACTGTCCGGGGAGGGAAACACCATATATTTT - TRBV28 - TRBJ1-3
CASSPDRHTEAFF TGTGCCAGCAGCCCCGACAGACACACTGAAGCTTTCTTT - TRBV7-3 - TRBJ1-1
CASSLGGNNPYEQYF TGTGCCAGCAGTTTAGGTGGTAACAACCCCTACGAGCAGTACTTC - TRBV28 - TRBJ2-7
CASSPLSPLSGIRNEQFF TGTGCCAGCAGCCCCCTATCGCCGCTTAGCGGGATAAGGAATGAGCAGTTCTTC - TRBV7-9 TRBD2 TRBJ2-1
CASSLVPENQPQHF TGCGCCAGCAGCTTGGTACCAGAAAATCAGCCCCAGCATTTT - TRBV5-1 - TRBJ1-5
CASSYPRGFHQETQYF TGTGCCAGCAGTTATCCCAGGGGGTTCCACCAAGAGACCCAGTACTTC - TRBV6-6 TRBD1 TRBJ2-5
CAWSMARGNYGYTF TGTGCCTGGAGTATGGCAAGAGGAAACTATGGCTACACCTTC once TRBV30 - TRBJ1-2
CASSPLAGVGTDTQYF TGTGCCAGCAGCCCTTTAGCGGGGGTGGGGACAGATACGCAGTATTTT - TRBV9 TRBD2 TRBJ2-3
CASSQDRGFTYNEQFF TGCGCCAGCAGCCAAGATAGGGGTTTTACGTACAATGAGCAGTTCTTC - TRBV4-3 - TRBJ2-1
CASRSGRDFSYNEQFF TGTGCCAGCAGAAGTGGCCGGGACTTTTCTTACAATGAGCAGTTCTTC - TRBV28 - TRBJ2-1
CASSVGQGSEKLFF TGTGCCAGCAGCGTAGGACAGGGTAGCGAAAAACTGTTTTTT - TRBV9 TRBD1 TRBJ1-4
CASSPVREGGSYEQYF TGTGCCAGCAGCCCCGTGAGGGAAGGGGGCTCCTACGAGCAGTACTTC - TRBV7-2 - TRBJ2-7
CASRDTSGSQTGELFF TGTGCCAGCCGGGACACTAGCGGGAGTCAGACCGGGGAGCTGTTTTTT - TRBV7-9 TRBD2 TRBJ2-2
CASSLGGGYEQYF TGTGCCAGCAGCCTGGGAGGTGGGTACGAGCAGTACTTC - TRBV28 - TRBJ2-7
CASSLAGGAYGYTF TGCGCCAGCAGCTTGGCTGGGGGGGCCTATGGCTACACCTTC - TRBV5-1 - TRBJ1-2
CASSFRQGGNTIYF TGTGCCAGCAGCTTCCGACAGGGGGGAAACACCATATATTTT - TRBV7-2 TRBD1 TRBJ1-3
CASSQRAGSTDTQYF TGCGCCAGCAGCCAACGAGCGGGAAGCACAGATACGCAGTATTTT - TRBV4-3 TRBD2 TRBJ2-3
CASSQLAGGPSYEQYF TGTGCCAGCAGCCAGCTAGCGGGAGGTCCTTCCTACGAGCAGTACTTC once TRBV5-4 TRBD2 TRBJ2-7